Described below is a single T cell receptor beta chain sequence and its context. What antigen it recognizes has not been identified. Qualities for individual bases were not recorded, and no much larger clone is one base off. This sample was included in a study of cytomegalovirus exposure and HLA in healthy donors (dated by TCRdb to about 2017). Background for the entire study: An earlier analysis of roughly 610 of the donors reported 276 Gb of sequence data and 95 million to 130 million unique TCR beta sequences obtained from roughly 170 million T cells. Typing coverage differed by locus: A, B, C, DRB1 and DQB1 were typed in about 629-640 donors, DQA1 in about 510, DPA1 in 600 to 610, and DPB1 in 450 to 490. Both class I and class II loci were covered by HLA typing, at four-digit resolution. In the later analysis, no new phenotypic data were used to find candidate immune exposures; instead, reliance was placed on TCR beta sequences and their occurrence across donors. The study profiled the T cell repertoires of hundreds of subjects by immunosequencing and related them to cytomegalovirus serostatus. Every discovery cohort repertoire had been produced on one sequencing platform. The study aimed to test whether cataloging public T cell receptors could reveal signatures of past pathogen exposure. An earlier analysis of fewer than 750 of the donors used high-throughput TCR beta sequencing to judge whether each TCR beta V gene segment behaved as functional or pseudogenic. Four to six DR-DQ haplotypes were handled as single units for association and clustering, since linkage in the cohort was strong. A later genetic analysis used genome-wide SNP genotypes for about three fifths of the 666 donors, treating that subset as a discovery cohort. High-throughput TCR immunosequencing, statistical association of individual TCRs with disease status, and machine learning were combined to predict cytomegalovirus infection status. On average, 235,054 unique TCR beta nucleotide sequences were sequenced per donor among more than 350 genotyped donors of the cohort, with around 19% of those sequences being non-productive. Among the roughly 390 genotyped donors, around 79% belonged to the genetic ancestry cluster associated with self-reported Caucasian donors. Donor age, sex, ethnicity and CMV serostatus were compiled together with the repertoire data. A later analysis re-examined previously published TCR beta repertoires from 500 to 700 donors and added high-resolution HLA genotyping to investigate patterns of TCR occurrence. In addition to the first cohort of 500 to 850 subjects, a separate validation cohort of 120 different subjects was used. An early release that covered about 600 HLA-typed donors contained 300 to 350 gigabases of sequencing data and 70 million to 100 million unique TCR sequences. The full study reports these points: In a later analysis, HLA-associated TCR beta chains were found to be more clonally expanded and to have lower generation probabilities than equally common non-associated chains. In a later analysis, some 17,000 TCR beta sequences were associated with specific HLA alleles at a false discovery rate of 0.05. Strong co-occurrence of HLA alleles, especially DR and DQ, made assigning TCR associations to individual alleles difficult. In vitro tests confirmed that three of the cytomegalovirus-associated TCR beta chains recognize cytomegalovirus antigens. According to a later analysis, parvovirus B19, influenza, CMV and Epstein-Barr virus appeared linked to several top co-occurrence clusters. In the study, about 150 TCR beta chains were listed as associated with cytomegalovirus. A cluster of highly shared sequence variants was judged likely to be a technical artifact of the sequencing pipeline. Some IMGT-functional V segments, including TRBV6-2 and TRBV6-3, could not be told apart with the 87-base-pair reads, so those segments were excluded. Correlated functional status among segregating V segments might reflect linkage disequilibrium, but an unknown experimental factor could not be ruled out. A further reported finding was that TCR beta sequences accurately predicted the HLA-A and HLA-B alleles for most subjects in the first cohort. Most TCR sequences were seen in very few donors, while some public TCRs were found in many individuals. The earlier analysis of fewer than 750 of the donors excluded some 15 rarely observed V segments, including chromosome 9 orphons, because counts were too low. In both the original and validation cohorts, the classifier was reported to diagnose cytomegalovirus status with high specificity and sensitivity. An association between a missense DCLRE1C variant and V-gene and J-gene trimming of TCR beta chains was found in a later genetic analysis and replicated in an independent cohort. HLA typing was unavailable for some donors at each locus, so association tests used only the typed subset. Sequencing depth was assumed to be roughly uniform across donors in the presence/absence analyses, though that assumption may not hold. Most CMV-associated TCR beta chains appeared to be HLA-restricted in a later analysis, and the HLA associations seemed to be driven largely by CMV exposure. In this cohort, only TCR beta chains were sequenced, and detectable features were limited by the absence of alpha or paired-chain data. The authors suggested that the approach could potentially be extended to other disease states and immunological phenotypes. Compared with the approximately 670-donor mean, donors in an Asian-associated ancestry cluster had fewer N-insertions in productive TCRs, according to a later genetic analysis. In an earlier analysis of about 540 of the donors, most TCR beta V segments were observed in productive rearrangements about 87% or about 30% of the time, broadly matching IMGT annotations. In a later analysis, TCR association rates were found to vary across HLA loci, with the most associated TCRs seen for DRB1 alleles and the fewest for HLA-C alleles. For the cohort, immune exposure information was limited to CMV serostatus.

Libraries were made using the immunoSEQ multiplex PCR assay. The multiplex PCR relied on a mix of 60 forward primers for TCR Vbeta segments and 13 reverse primers for TCR Jbeta segments. The CDR3 region of rearranged TCR beta genes was amplified from genomic DNA with a multiplex PCR assay. The Illumina HiSeq System was used to sequence the amplified TCR beta libraries as 87-base-pair reads. In the paper's pipeline: A later analysis tallied tens of millions of unique TCR beta chains across the roughly 610 repertoires, and roughly 11 million of those chains were shared by two or more donors. Raw reads were error-corrected and collapsed into unique sequences by a nearest-neighbor algorithm in which closely related sequences were merged to remove PCR and sequencing errors. V, D and J gene segments were assigned by aligning CDR3 sequences to IMGT reference sequences. Each retained sequence needed at least a six-nucleotide match to both a V gene segment and a J gene segment. A rearrangement was called productive if the CDR3 had no stop codons and remained in frame with V and J, and every other rearrangement was called non-productive. Following IMGT convention, CDR3 was defined as the stretch from the second conserved V-encoded cysteine up to the conserved J-encoded phenylalanine. In an earlier analysis of more than 550 of the donors, sequences lacking an unambiguous match to a single V gene segment were excluded. In an earlier analysis of a few hundred of the donors, V segments were called functional above 56.7% productive rearrangements and were called segregating when the between-donor standard deviation exceeded 5%. To diagnose cytomegalovirus status from the catalog of TCR beta chain sequences, a statistical classification framework was built. V and J gene assignment, in a later analysis, came from comparing TCR nucleotide sequences with IMGT/GENE-DB human TR gene sequences. The TCRdist pipeline was used in a later analysis to assign CDR3 sequences and most-parsimonious VDJ recombination scenarios. In a later analysis, every TCR beta chain was defined by the combination of its CDR3 amino acid sequence and its V-gene family, and reads without a unique V-gene family were dropped. As a way to deal with suspected cross-contamination and a sequencing artifact, a later analysis dropped roughly 620 nucleotide sequences that were highly shared and had low generation probability. In a later analysis, a clonal expansion index for each public chain was calculated from normalized within-repertoire ranks of inferred template counts. A later analysis computed generation probabilities with a VDJ recombination model fitted to out-of-frame rearrangements, and checked the results against IGoR. A later analysis scored TCR-TCR, TCR-HLA and TCR-CMV co-occurrence with hypergeometric tests, applying a repertoire-size bias correction to TCR pairs. To estimate false discovery rates, a later analysis permuted the HLA or CMV assignments 20 times. In a later analysis, co-occurring TCRs were grouped using DBSCAN, with TCRdist sequence similarity added in when clustering inside HLA-allele-positive subsets. Co-occurrence clustering excluded repertoires with fewer than 30,000 or more than 120,000 public chains, plus five with anomalous nucleotide sharing. In TCRdb, the immuneACCESS table is reduced to in-frame sequences with V and J assigned. These tables do not hold every clone; where another copy was compared, an unresolved V gene accounts for under half, and the others remain unexplained. V and J calls plus clone size are reproduced from that table; the DNA served to infer D and trimming. The sample includes more than 200,000 clones, with 65% to 80% observed a single time. Jointly, the top ten make up about 0.23% of the sample.

The cohort was made up of roughly 670 healthy bone marrow donors. At the time of sampling, every cohort member was nominally healthy, though immune exposures that went unrecorded were likely present. The donor was CMV seronegative and belonged to the group of 350 to 400 seronegative cohort members. Every donor gave a peripheral blood sample, and the peripheral blood mononuclear cells from that sample were used for TCR beta sequencing. Genomic DNA was extracted from the blood cell samples with the Qiagen DNeasy Blood Extraction Kit. The CDR3, from cysteine to phenylalanine, totals 12 residues. Left in the record is the CDR3 DNA by itself, 36 bases read in frame from the first base. Based on the germline V gene, the CDR1 and CDR2 sequences are ENHRY and SYGVKD. Relative to germline, V is 6 bases shorter and J is 3 bases shorter, with 9 bases between their ends.

Source material: PBMCs. The sequence derives from a girl aged 2 to 10 in good health and CMV-seronegative. Recombination connected TRBV10-3 to TRBJ2-7, with an unclear D gene assignment. At the DNA level, the sequence is TGTGCCATCAGGGGCGACGACTACGAGCAGTACTTC. Protein translation: CAIRGDDYEQYF.